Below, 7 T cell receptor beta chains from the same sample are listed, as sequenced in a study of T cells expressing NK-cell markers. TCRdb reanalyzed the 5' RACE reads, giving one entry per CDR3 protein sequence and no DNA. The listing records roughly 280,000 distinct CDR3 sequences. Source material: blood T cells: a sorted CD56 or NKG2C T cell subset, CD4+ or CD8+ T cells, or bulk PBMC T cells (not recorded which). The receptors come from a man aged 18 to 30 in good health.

The CDR3 loop is CASKDRGDRYEKLFF. The J gene is TRBJ1-4, the V gene TRBV19; TCRdb returns TRBD1, unconfirmable since there is no DNA. Germline loops: CDR1 LNHDA, CDR2 SQIVND (reference sequence). This CDR3 is built from 15 residues.

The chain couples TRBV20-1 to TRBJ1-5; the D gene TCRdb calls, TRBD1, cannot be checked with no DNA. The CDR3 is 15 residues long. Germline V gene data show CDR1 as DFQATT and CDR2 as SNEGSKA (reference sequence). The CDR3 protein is CSARRDGGNNQPQHF.

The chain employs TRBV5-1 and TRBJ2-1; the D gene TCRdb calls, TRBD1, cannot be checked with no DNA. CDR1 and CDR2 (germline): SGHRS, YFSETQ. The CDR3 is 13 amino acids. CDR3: CASRGQDYNEQFF. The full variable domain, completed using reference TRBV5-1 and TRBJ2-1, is KAGVTQTPRYLIKTRGQQVTLSCSPISGHRSVSWYQQTPGQGLQFLFEYFSETQRNKGNFPGRFSGRQFSNSRSEMNVSTLELGDSALYLCASRGQDYNEQFFGPGTRLTVL.

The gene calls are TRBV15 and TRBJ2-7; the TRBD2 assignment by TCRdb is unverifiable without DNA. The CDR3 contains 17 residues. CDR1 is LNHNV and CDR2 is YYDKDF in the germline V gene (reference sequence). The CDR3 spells CATQSGARAGGSYEQYF.

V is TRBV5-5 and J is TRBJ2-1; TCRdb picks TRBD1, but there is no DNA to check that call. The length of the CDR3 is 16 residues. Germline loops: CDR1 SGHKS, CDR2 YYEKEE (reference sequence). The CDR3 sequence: CASSPPPGQGREEQFF. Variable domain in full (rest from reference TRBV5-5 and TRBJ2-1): DAGVTQSPTHLIKTRGQQVTLRCSPISGHKSVSWYQQVLGQGPQFIFQYYEKEERGRGNFPDRFSARQFPNYSSELNVNALLLGDSALYLCASSPPPGQGREEQFFGPGTRLTVL.

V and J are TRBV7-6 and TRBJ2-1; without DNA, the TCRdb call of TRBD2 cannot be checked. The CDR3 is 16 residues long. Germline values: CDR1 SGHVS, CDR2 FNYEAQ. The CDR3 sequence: CASSSRLAGGGNEQFF. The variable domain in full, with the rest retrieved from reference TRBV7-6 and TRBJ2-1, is GAGVSQSPRYKVTKRGQDVALRCDPISGHVSLYWYRQALGQGPEFLTYFNYEAQQDKSGLPNDRFSAERPEGSISTLTIQRTEQRDSAMYRCASSSRLAGGGNEQFFGPGTRLTVL.

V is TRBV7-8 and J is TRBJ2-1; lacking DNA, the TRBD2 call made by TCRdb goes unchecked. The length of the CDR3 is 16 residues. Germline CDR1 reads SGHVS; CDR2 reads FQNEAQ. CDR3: CASTKKYGTKYNEQFF.